This TCR beta chain was found in a study of regulatory T cells in long-lasting Graves disease. Noted time point: newly diagnosed GD, antithyroid drugs for less than 3 months. Isolated PBMC RNA provided the starting material for the TCR library. Trimming removed 3 bases at V and 3 bases at J, with 9 bases between. The CDR3 is made up of 13 amino acids. The germline V gene has CDR1 MDHEN and CDR2 SYDVKM. This clonotype was seen ten or more times. Sequencing libraries for TCR beta were prepared with iRepertoire HTBI primers and Arm-PCR of CDR3 regions. TCRdb ran MiXCR on the multiplex PCR reads and lists one entry per CDR3 protein. There are 400,000 to 500,000 distinct CDR3 sequences in the sample; roughly 15% occur only once, and roughly 10% lies in the top ten. The data were also submitted as part of a second study, on T cells in Graves' hyperthyroidism and ophthalmopathy.

The origin of this receptor is a woman in her twenties or thirties with Graves disease. The material was peripheral blood mononuclear cells (PBMCs), obtained at new diagnosis, from a patient treated with antithyroid drugs. This chain links TRBV28 with TRBJ2-7; a possible D gene is TRBD2 (6 bases). CDR3 nucleotides: TGTGCCAGCAGTTTCGGGGGACTCTACGAGCAGTACTTC. The encoded protein is CASSFGGLYEQYF. The whole variable domain, filled in from reference TRBV28 and TRBJ2-7, reads DVKVTQSSRYLVKRTGEKVFLECVQDMDHENMFWYRQDPGLGLRLIYFSYDVKMKEKGDIPEGYSVSREKKERFSLILESASTNQTSMYLCASSFGGLYEQYFGPGTRLTVT.